This TCR beta chain originates from a study of blood T cells in healthy people across ages. Study results and caveats: Expanded clonotype shifts may have been confounded, as the donors had an unknown CMV status. The authors considered diversity estimates from one million T cells to be underestimates.

With a J-beta primer mix and a sample-barcoded 5' primer, a second PCR ran about 6 to 11 cycles. TCRdb re-called the 5' RACE reads with MiXCR, one entry per CDR3 protein. The sample carries 550,000 to 650,000 distinct CDR3 sequences, roughly 31% recorded once. CDR3 length equals 14 residues. Germline V gene sequence: CDR1 MNHEY, CDR2 SVGEGT. A note on this clonotype: Its specificity is unknown. A junction end diverges from the germline sequence, so it may reflect a read error.

The material sequenced was blood. The origin of this receptor is a woman aged 80 or over in good health. The chain carries TRBV6-2 or TRBV6-3 and TRBJ2-3, with TRBD2 identical over 10 bases. CDR3 bases: TGTGGCAGCAGGACAGCGGGGGGGGCAGATACGCAGTATTTT. Its protein product is CGSRTAGGADTQYF.